The 9 T cell receptor beta chains below come from one sample, sequenced in a study of vaccination and CD4 T cells after COVID-19. This sample's treatment: approximately nine-day PBMC culture with coronavirus spike peptide pools or control peptides (ViraFEST assay). What these receptors recognize is not known. CD4+ T cells that had been cultured provided DNA sequenced with the Oncomine TCR Beta short-read assay. TCRdb reprocessed the PCR reads with MiXCR, giving one entry per CDR3 protein. The sample carries almost 15,000 distinct CDR3 sequences, 21% recorded once. The specimen was CD4+ T cells from blood, cultured in vitro, collected before SARS-CoV-2 vaccination. These receptors were collected from a human donor who received a COVID-19 vaccine.

The chain couples TRBV6-4 to TRBJ2-6, with D maybe TRBD2 (6 bases). Germline lookup yields CDR1 MRHNA and CDR2 SNTAGT. The CDR3 runs to 17 residues. Between the trimmed V and J ends, which lost 3 bases and 2 bases, there was a span of 14 bases. CDR3 bases: TGTGCCAGCAGTGAGGAGGGCATCGTCGCTGGGGCCAACGTCCTGACTTTC. It translates to CASSEEGIVAGANVLTF.

This clonotype was counted only a few times. This chain uses TRBV5-6 with TRBJ1-6; a weak D match, TRBD1 (5 bases). This CDR3 contains 15 residues. V was cut by 3 bases and J by 6 bases, with 13 bases left in between. Germline V gene sequence: CDR1 SGHDT, CDR2 YYEEEE. The CDR3 nucleotides read TGTGCCAGCAGCTGGACGAAGGGGAGTAATTCACCCCTCCACTTT. Its translation is CASSWTKGSNSPLHF.

This clonotype was detected a few times. The rearrangement joins TRBV2 to TRBJ2-3, with D possibly being TRBD2 (5 bases). The V gene lost 4 bases and the J gene lost 0 bases, with 8 bases spanning the gap. The germline CDR1 and CDR2 sequences are SNHLY and FYNNEI. The CDR3 totals 14 residues. The CDR3 here is CASSVRGSTDTQYF. In DNA form, the CDR3 reads TGTGCCAGCAGTGTACGGGGAAGCACAGATACGCAGTATTTT.

The rearrangement joins TRBV5-1 to TRBJ1-1, with D unresolved. Germline V gene sequence: CDR1 SGHRS, CDR2 YFSETQ. V was pared by 4 bases and J by 1 base, with 8 bases between. CDR3 length: 13 amino acids. CDR3 sequence (DNA): TGCGCCAGCAGCCCGACCACGAACACTGAAGCTTTCTTT. Residues: CASSPTTNTEAFF.

The gene calls are TRBV7-2 and TRBJ1-4; TRBD1 agrees at 9 bases. The CDR3 has 12 amino acids. The J segment lost 15 bases and the V segment lost 5 bases, leaving 7 bases of the junction unmatched. Looked up from germline, CDR1 is SGHTA and CDR2 is FQGNSA. The CDR3 sequence: CASSTRTGEVFF. The CDR3 DNA reads as TGTGCCAGCAGCACGAGGACAGGGGAAGTGTTTTTT.

Comment on this clonotype: Compared with germline, one end of the junction differs, possibly owing to a read error. The chain combines TRBV20-1 with TRBJ2-5; 9 bases align to TRBD1. The germline V gene has CDR1 DFQATT and CDR2 SNEGSKA (reference sequence). The CDR3 is made up of 13 amino acids. The CDR3 reads CSVRQGVQETQYF. The CDR3, as DNA: TGCAGTGTTAGACAGGGGGTCCAAGAGACCCAGTACTTC.

This clonotype has only a few counts. The chain has TRBV10-1 and TRBJ2-1; tentatively, D is TRBD1 or TRBD2 (5 bases each). Trimming cost V 9 bases and J 6 bases, with 12 bases left between them. Germline loops: CDR1 WNHNN, CDR2 SYGVQD (reference sequence). This CDR3 has 12 amino acids. The CDR3 spells CASLRDRNEQFF. The CDR3 DNA follows: TGCGCCAGTCTCAGGGACCGCAATGAGCAGTTCTTC.

This chain connects TRBV19 to TRBJ1-4; D possibly corresponds to TRBD1 (5 bases). This CDR3 has 14 amino acids. Trimming removed 10 bases from V and 3 bases from J, with 15 bases in between. Per germline, CDR1 LNHDA and CDR2 SQIVND (reference sequence). The CDR3: CATSGTASNEKLFF. The CDR3 coding sequence is TGTGCCACCAGTGGGACGGCTTCTAATGAAAAACTGTTTTTT.

This clonotype was counted a few times. The chain joins TRBV11-2 to TRBJ2-3; 14 nucleotides line up with TRBD2. The CDR3 length is 17 residues. V lost 5 bases, J lost 3 bases, and 7 bases stayed unmatched. The germline CDR1 and CDR2 sequences are SGHAT and FQNNGV. CDR3 in amino acids: CASSPRLAGGPTDTQYF. The CDR3 nucleotides are TGTGCCAGCAGCCCTAGACTAGCGGGGGGGCCAACAGATACGCAGTATTTT.